A single sample is the source of the 32 T cell receptor beta chains below, sequenced in a study of T cell changes during pregnancy in multiple sclerosis. The assay was immunoSEQ multiplex PCR, and TCRdb's table has in-frame clones only and misses some. The sample contains tens of thousands of clones, 90% to 95% of which appear only once. The source material was peripheral blood, sampled in the third trimester of pregnancy. The receptor source for this set is a female donor with multiple sclerosis, enrolled in a pregnancy study.

The genes are TRBV5-1 and TRBJ1-3; the match to TRBD1 covers 8 bases. CDR3 length: 15 amino acids. The trim removed 2 bases at V and 4 bases at J, leaving 5 bases unmatched. Germline V gene sequence: CDR1 SGHRS, CDR2 YFSETQ. CDR3 DNA sequence: TGCGCCAGCAGCTTTCAGGGGGCAGGCGGAAACACCATATATTTT. Protein product: CASSFQGAGGNTIYF.

The CDR3 sequence is CASTLTGTMNTEAFF. CDR3 nucleotide sequence: TGTGCCAGCACCCTGACAGGCACCATGAACACTGAAGCTTTCTTT. J is TRBJ1-1 and V is TRBV6-6, with D perhaps matching TRBD1 (6 bases). The V gene lost 7 bases and the J gene lost 0 bases, with 15 bases spanning the gap. Germline CDR1 reads MNHNY; CDR2 reads SVGAGI (reference sequence). This CDR3 region has 15 residues.

The chain carries TRBV25-1 and TRBJ2-1, with 11 bases fitting TRBD2. The trim removed 1 base at V and 2 bases at J, leaving 1 base unmatched. The CDR3 runs to 16 residues. Germline-derived CDR1 and CDR2 are MGHDK and SYGVNS. The CDR3 nucleotides are TGTGCCAGCAGTGAATTAGCGGGAGGGCCCTACAATGAGCAGTTCTTC. Translating gives CASSELAGGPYNEQFF.

This clone showed up just a few times. The DNA of the CDR3 is TGCGCCAGCAGCCAAGATCTAGAGCGCGCCGAGCAGTACTTC. This codes for CASSQDLERAEQYF. This rearrangement joins TRBV4-3 to TRBJ2-7; no firm D call. This CDR3 has 14 amino acids. V lost 0 bases, J lost 6 bases, and 12 bases lay in between. CDR1 and CDR2 from the germline V gene are LGHNA and YSLEER.

This chain joins TRBV7-3 and TRBJ2-1; a possible D gene is TRBD2 (7 bases). The CDR3 length is 17 residues. The V end was cut by 4 bases, the J end by 5 bases, with 21 bases between. Per the germline V gene, CDR1 is SGHTA and CDR2 is FQGTGA. The CDR3 protein is CASSSQGGREIHNEQFF. CDR3 nucleotides: TGTGCCAGCAGCTCCCAAGGGGGGCGGGAGATCCACAATGAGCAGTTCTTC.

Note on this clone: The sample contains more than one DNA sequence encoding this CDR3. The chain combines TRBV18 with TRBJ1-1; D is uncertain. The CDR3 runs 11 residues. V was trimmed by 6 bases and J by 5 bases, leaving 7 bases between them. Per germline, CDR1 KGHSH and CDR2 LQKENI. The CDR3 bases are TGTGCCAGCTCCCCGAGTACTGAAGCTTTCTTT. Its translation: CASSPSTEAFF.

This clone was seen only once. The J gene is TRBJ2-2, the V gene TRBV11-3; D call uncertain. The germline CDR1 and CDR2 sequences are SGHNT and YENEEA. The CDR3 is made up of 14 amino acids. Trimming pared 3 bases from V and 0 bases from J, leaving 5 bases between. In nucleotides, the CDR3 is TGTGCCAGCAGCTTTCTGTCGAACACCGGGGAGCTGTTTTTT. Protein product: CASSFLSNTGELFF.

V and J are TRBV18 and TRBJ2-1, with TRBD1 identical over 10 bases. The CDR3 is 16 amino acids. Germline CDR1 KGHSH, CDR2 LQKENI. J lost 8 bases, V lost 8 bases, and 15 bases had no gene match. CDR3 residues: CASAGATGQGGDEQFF. Here the CDR3 DNA reads TGTGCCAGCGCGGGGGCTACTGGACAGGGGGGCGATGAGCAGTTCTTC.

The rearrangement joins TRBV5-1 to TRBJ2-5, with 9 bases lining up with TRBD1. V lost 0 bases, J lost 5 bases, and 11 bases stayed unmatched. The CDR3 totals 17 residues. CDR1 is SGHRS and CDR2 is YFSETQ in the germline V gene. In DNA, the CDR3 is TGCGCCAGCAGCTTGGACTCGACAGGGGGAAGTTGGGAGACCCAGTACTTC. Translation gives CASSLDSTGGSWETQYF. Drawing the rest from reference TRBV5-1 and TRBJ2-5, the complete variable domain is KAGVTQTPRYLIKTRGQQVTLSCSPISGHRSVSWYQQTPGQGLQFLFEYFSETQRNKGNFPGRFSGRQFSNSRSEMNVSTLELGDSALYLCASSLDSTGGSWETQYFGPGTRLLVL.

V and J are TRBV11-2 and TRBJ1-1; TRBD1 is a possible D gene (6 bases). The CDR3 loop spans 12 amino acids. Looked up from germline, CDR1 is SGHAT and CDR2 is FQNNGV. V was trimmed by 5 bases and J by 8 bases, leaving 12 bases between them. This chain's CDR3 is CASSLTGREAFF. The CDR3 region has the DNA TGTGCCAGCAGCCTAACAGGGCGGGAAGCTTTCTTT.

The chain couples TRBV18 to TRBJ1-1; 8 bases agree with TRBD1. CDR3 length: 14 amino acids. The junction had 6 bases not matched to a gene; V was cut back by 2 bases and J by 7 bases. Germline loops: CDR1 KGHSH, CDR2 LQKENI. CDR3 coding DNA: TGTGCCAGCTCACCAAGTCAGGGGGCCATTGAAGCTTTCTTT. Amino acid sequence: CASSPSQGAIEAFF.

The chain has TRBV7-2 and TRBJ1-2; TRBD1 aligns across 7 bases. V lost 5 bases to trimming and J lost 2 bases; unmatched junction nucleotides: 5. Germline V gives CDR1 SGHTA, CDR2 FQGNSA. The CDR3 runs 14 residues. The CDR3 DNA sequence: TGTGCCAGCAGCCCCGCGGGACAGAACTATGGCTACACCTTC. As protein: CASSPAGQNYGYTF.

The gene calls are TRBV6-5 and TRBJ2-5, with D maybe TRBD1 (5 bases). The last part of the DNA fits TRBJ2-7 better; the J call may be wrong. The CDR3 is 15 residues long. Germline V gene lookup returns CDR1 MNHEY and CDR2 SVGAGI. The CDR3 nucleotides read TGTGCCAGCAGTTACAAGGGGCTCGTTACGGACGAGCAGTACTTC. Protein sequence: CASSYKGLVTDEQYF.

The chain links TRBV9 to TRBJ2-6; TRBD2 might be the D (5 bases). V was cut by 4 bases and J by 1 base, with 15 bases left in between. The CDR3 has 17 amino acids. CDR1 SGDLS and CDR2 YYNGEE come from the germline V gene. Written as DNA, the CDR3 is TGTGCCAGCAGCCCGAGGGCCTTCCGGTCTGGGGCCAACGTCCTGACTTTC. This translates into CASSPRAFRSGANVLTF.

The V gene is TRBV5-1, the J gene TRBJ2-7, with TRBD1 matching 10 bases. Germline trimming cut 3 bases from V and 2 bases from J; bases unmatched to any gene: 5. The germline gives CDR1 SGHRS, CDR2 YFSETQ. The CDR3 is made up of 15 amino acids. This chain's CDR3 is CASSSGQGVPYEQYF. DNA of the CDR3: TGCGCCAGCAGCTCCGGACAGGGGGTCCCCTACGAGCAGTACTTC. Filled out from reference TRBV5-1 and TRBJ2-7, the complete variable domain reads KAGVTQTPRYLIKTRGQQVTLSCSPISGHRSVSWYQQTPGQGLQFLFEYFSETQRNKGNFPGRFSGRQFSNSRSEMNVSTLELGDSALYLCASSSGQGVPYEQYFGPGTRLTVT.

The chain combines TRBV2 with TRBJ2-5, with 7 positions matching TRBD1. Germline-derived CDR1 and CDR2 are SNHLY and FYNNEI. The length of the CDR3 is 13 residues. The CDR3 DNA reads TGTGCTACGCCCGGACAGGTTCAAGAGACCCAGTACTTC. As protein: CATPGQVQETQYF.

The chain links TRBV4-2 to TRBJ2-1; TRBD2 aligns across 9 bases. The CDR3 is 16 residues long. Trimming removed 0 bases from V and 9 bases from J; junction bases left unmatched: 9. Per the germline V gene, CDR1 is LGHNA and CDR2 is YNFKEQ. DNA of the CDR3: TGTGCCAGCAGCCAAGATCTTAGCGGGAGTAGGGGTGAGCAGTTCTTC. Translating gives CASSQDLSGSRGEQFF.

The J gene is TRBJ2-1, the V gene TRBV19; 8 bases fit TRBD1. After removal of 2 bases from V and 0 bases from J, the junction contained 3 bases not matched to a gene. Germline CDR1 LNHDA, CDR2 SQIVND (reference sequence). The CDR3 is 16 residues long. The CDR3, as DNA: TGTGCCAGTAGTATAAGTACAGGGGGCTCCTACAATGAGCAGTTCTTC. As protein: CASSISTGGSYNEQFF.

The sample holds one count of this clone. V is TRBV10-3 and J is TRBJ1-6; the D is unclear. Germline-derived CDR1 and CDR2 are ENHRY and SYGVKD. The CDR3 has 17 residues. Trimming took 2 bases from V and 14 from J, leaving 25 bases between them. This CDR3 reads CAISEGTPGQVKVALHF. The CDR3 bases are TGTGCCATCAGTGAGGGAACGCCGGGTCAAGTTAAGGTAGCCCTCCACTTT.

The chain recombines TRBV14 with TRBJ1-4; TRBD1 matches 7 bases. Trimming removed 9 bases from V and 3 bases from J; junction bases left unmatched: 7. The length of the CDR3 is 14 residues. Germline values: CDR1 SGHDN, CDR2 FVKESK. CDR3 protein: CASKGAEANEKLFF. For the CDR3, the DNA is TGTGCCAGTAAGGGGGCCGAGGCTAATGAAAAACTGTTTTTT.

The J gene is TRBJ2-5, the V gene TRBV7-6; TRBD1 matches 8 bases. Germline lookup yields CDR1 SGHVS and CDR2 FNYEAQ. After removal of 3 bases from V and 5 bases from J, the junction contained 8 bases not matched to a gene. This CDR3 has 15 residues. The DNA of the CDR3 is TGTGCCAGCAGCTTCAGGGCAGGGGGCGGTGAGACCCAGTACTTC. This sequence encodes CASSFRAGGGETQYF.

This rearrangement joins TRBV28 to TRBJ1-2; 11 positions agree with TRBD1. The trim removed 2 bases at V and 8 bases at J, leaving 7 bases unmatched. There are 15 residues in the CDR3. In germline, CDR1 is MDHEN, CDR2 SYDVKM. CDR3 sequence reads: CASSLPGQGARGYTF. The CDR3 DNA follows: TGTGCCAGCAGTTTACCAGGACAGGGGGCGAGGGGCTACACCTTC.

The CDR3 bases are TGTGCCAGCAGCTTGGATGTGGCCGAGGCGAACACCGGGGAGCTGTTTTTT. Translating gives CASSLDVAEANTGELFF. The V call is TRBV5-6, the J call TRBJ2-2, with D unresolved. This CDR3 has 17 amino acids. V lost 0 bases and J 0 bases, leaving 12 bases between the germline ends. CDR1 is SGHDT and CDR2 is YYEEEE in the germline V gene.

The chain has TRBV7-3 and TRBJ2-3; possibly TRBD2 for D (7 bases). This CDR3 contains 16 residues. V was pared by 5 bases and J by 4 bases, with 19 bases between. Looked up from germline, CDR1 is SGHTA and CDR2 is FQGTGA. The CDR3 spells CASSARGGGASDTQYF. DNA for the CDR3: TGTGCCAGCAGCGCCCGAGGGGGGGGCGCGTCAGATACGCAGTATTTT.

This sequence joins TRBV5-8 and TRBJ2-1, with D perhaps matching TRBD1 (7 bases). CDR1 is SGHTS, CDR2 YDEGEE, per germline. V lost 3 bases to trimming and J lost 3 bases, with 13 bases between them. The CDR3 length is 15 residues. In nucleotides, the CDR3 is TGTGCCAGCAGCTCGGGGGACAGAAGCTACAATGAGCAGTTCTTC. Its translation is CASSSGDRSYNEQFF.

This clone came up once. V and J are TRBV11-3 and TRBJ2-2; 12 bases are a match to TRBD2. Germline CDR1 is SGHNT and CDR2 is YENEEA. Trimming removed 5 bases from V and 13 bases from J; junction bases left unmatched: 11. There are 15 residues in the CDR3. CDR3 in amino acids: CASSLRTSGTEGLFF. The DNA of the CDR3 is TGTGCCAGCAGCCTCCGGACTAGCGGGACTGAAGGGCTGTTTTTT.

The chain is built from TRBV13 and TRBJ2-1; D ambiguous. The germline gives CDR1 PRHDT, CDR2 FYEKMQ (reference sequence). V shed 1 base and J shed 4 bases, with 17 bases lying between them. The CDR3 consists of 17 residues. CDR3 in DNA: TGTGCCAGCAGCTTAGTATTTGGTGCCGTCGGGTACAATGAGCAGTTCTTC. Amino acid sequence: CASSLVFGAVGYNEQFF. Filled out from reference TRBV13 and TRBJ2-1, the complete variable domain reads AAGVIQSPRHLIKEKRETATLKCYPIPRHDTVYWYQQGPGQDPQFLISFYEKMQSDKGSIPDRFSAQQFSDYHSELNMSSLELGDSALYFCASSLVFGAVGYNEQFFGPGTRLTVL.

The chain carries TRBV7-6 and TRBJ2-1; D is ambiguous. V was clipped by 5 bases and J by 5 bases, with 10 bases between them. This CDR3 has 13 amino acids. CDR1 is SGHVS, CDR2 FNYEAQ, per germline. This CDR3 reads CASSARLDNEQFF. The CDR3 DNA reads as TGTGCCAGCAGCGCCCGACTGGACAATGAGCAGTTCTTC. Complete variable domain (other parts from reference TRBV7-6 and TRBJ2-1): GAGVSQSPRYKVTKRGQDVALRCDPISGHVSLYWYRQALGQGPEFLTYFNYEAQQDKSGLPNDRFSAERPEGSISTLTIQRTEQRDSAMYRCASSARLDNEQFFGPGTRLTVL.

Concerning this clone itself: A read error may produce the germline difference seen at one junction end. This rearrangement joins TRBV7-9 to TRBJ2-5; 13 bases match TRBD2. CDR3 size: 15 residues. Germline V gives CDR1 SEHNR, CDR2 FQNEAQ (reference sequence). The CDR3 sequence is CASSPRGLAGEAQYF. CDR3 sequence (DNA): TGTGCCAGCAGCCCCCGAGGACTAGCGGGAGAGGCCCAGTACTTC.

The J gene is TRBJ1-2, the V gene TRBV11-2; the D is unclear. This CDR3 has 13 amino acids. CDR1 is SGHAT, CDR2 FQNNGV, per germline. V dropped 7 bases and J dropped 6 bases, with 15 bases sitting between them. CDR3 coding DNA: TGTGCCAGCAACTCCTTGATCACCCATGGCTACACCTTC. Residues: CASNSLITHGYTF.

The V call is TRBV28, the J call TRBJ2-2; TRBD1 is a possible D gene (6 bases). The CDR3 spans 12 residues. Germline CDR1 is MDHEN and CDR2 is SYDVKM. V lost 7 bases and J 9 bases, leaving 12 bases between the germline ends. CDR3 coding DNA: TGTGCCAGCACACAAACAGGGTGGGAGCTGTTTTTT. It is translated as CASTQTGWELFF.

A single count supports this clone. Compared with germline, one end of the junction differs, possibly owing to a read error. Other nucleotide sequences from this sample produce the same CDR3. CDR3 nucleotide sequence: TGTGCCAGCAGTTACGAGAGGGCTAGCTCCTACAATGAGCAATTCTTC. This sequence encodes CASSYERASSYNEQFF. The chain carries TRBV6-6 and TRBJ2-1; TRBD2 might be the D (5 bases). CDR3 length equals 16 residues. Germline CDR1 and CDR2: MNHNY and SVGAGI (reference sequence).